This T cell receptor beta chain was sequenced for a study of T cells after yellow fever vaccination. Study-level findings and limits: There was a possibility that FACS-sorted repertoires contained abundant clonotypes contaminating from the bulk population.

This clonotype was counted ten times or more. Its target is unknown. Universal primer sites and UMIs were introduced during 5'RACE template-switching synthesis of TCR cDNA. Using its own MiXCR run on the 5' RACE reads, TCRdb lists one record per CDR3 protein. Found here are 250,000 or so distinct CDR3 sequences, 3.6% of them singletons; the top ten hold about a fifth. The V end was cut by 1 base, the J end by 4 bases, with 9 bases between. CDR3 length: 13 residues. Per the germline V gene, CDR1 is SGHNT and CDR2 is YYREEE (reference sequence). The sample here was PBMCs, taken 15 days after the yellow fever booster vaccination. The TCR sequence derives from a young man who received the YFV17D yellow fever vaccine. V usage is TRBV5-4 and J usage is TRBJ2-7; D possibly corresponds to TRBD1 (5 bases). The CDR3 reads CASSLTDSYEQYF. Here the CDR3 DNA reads TGTGCCAGCAGCTTGACCGACAGTTACGAGCAGTACTTC.